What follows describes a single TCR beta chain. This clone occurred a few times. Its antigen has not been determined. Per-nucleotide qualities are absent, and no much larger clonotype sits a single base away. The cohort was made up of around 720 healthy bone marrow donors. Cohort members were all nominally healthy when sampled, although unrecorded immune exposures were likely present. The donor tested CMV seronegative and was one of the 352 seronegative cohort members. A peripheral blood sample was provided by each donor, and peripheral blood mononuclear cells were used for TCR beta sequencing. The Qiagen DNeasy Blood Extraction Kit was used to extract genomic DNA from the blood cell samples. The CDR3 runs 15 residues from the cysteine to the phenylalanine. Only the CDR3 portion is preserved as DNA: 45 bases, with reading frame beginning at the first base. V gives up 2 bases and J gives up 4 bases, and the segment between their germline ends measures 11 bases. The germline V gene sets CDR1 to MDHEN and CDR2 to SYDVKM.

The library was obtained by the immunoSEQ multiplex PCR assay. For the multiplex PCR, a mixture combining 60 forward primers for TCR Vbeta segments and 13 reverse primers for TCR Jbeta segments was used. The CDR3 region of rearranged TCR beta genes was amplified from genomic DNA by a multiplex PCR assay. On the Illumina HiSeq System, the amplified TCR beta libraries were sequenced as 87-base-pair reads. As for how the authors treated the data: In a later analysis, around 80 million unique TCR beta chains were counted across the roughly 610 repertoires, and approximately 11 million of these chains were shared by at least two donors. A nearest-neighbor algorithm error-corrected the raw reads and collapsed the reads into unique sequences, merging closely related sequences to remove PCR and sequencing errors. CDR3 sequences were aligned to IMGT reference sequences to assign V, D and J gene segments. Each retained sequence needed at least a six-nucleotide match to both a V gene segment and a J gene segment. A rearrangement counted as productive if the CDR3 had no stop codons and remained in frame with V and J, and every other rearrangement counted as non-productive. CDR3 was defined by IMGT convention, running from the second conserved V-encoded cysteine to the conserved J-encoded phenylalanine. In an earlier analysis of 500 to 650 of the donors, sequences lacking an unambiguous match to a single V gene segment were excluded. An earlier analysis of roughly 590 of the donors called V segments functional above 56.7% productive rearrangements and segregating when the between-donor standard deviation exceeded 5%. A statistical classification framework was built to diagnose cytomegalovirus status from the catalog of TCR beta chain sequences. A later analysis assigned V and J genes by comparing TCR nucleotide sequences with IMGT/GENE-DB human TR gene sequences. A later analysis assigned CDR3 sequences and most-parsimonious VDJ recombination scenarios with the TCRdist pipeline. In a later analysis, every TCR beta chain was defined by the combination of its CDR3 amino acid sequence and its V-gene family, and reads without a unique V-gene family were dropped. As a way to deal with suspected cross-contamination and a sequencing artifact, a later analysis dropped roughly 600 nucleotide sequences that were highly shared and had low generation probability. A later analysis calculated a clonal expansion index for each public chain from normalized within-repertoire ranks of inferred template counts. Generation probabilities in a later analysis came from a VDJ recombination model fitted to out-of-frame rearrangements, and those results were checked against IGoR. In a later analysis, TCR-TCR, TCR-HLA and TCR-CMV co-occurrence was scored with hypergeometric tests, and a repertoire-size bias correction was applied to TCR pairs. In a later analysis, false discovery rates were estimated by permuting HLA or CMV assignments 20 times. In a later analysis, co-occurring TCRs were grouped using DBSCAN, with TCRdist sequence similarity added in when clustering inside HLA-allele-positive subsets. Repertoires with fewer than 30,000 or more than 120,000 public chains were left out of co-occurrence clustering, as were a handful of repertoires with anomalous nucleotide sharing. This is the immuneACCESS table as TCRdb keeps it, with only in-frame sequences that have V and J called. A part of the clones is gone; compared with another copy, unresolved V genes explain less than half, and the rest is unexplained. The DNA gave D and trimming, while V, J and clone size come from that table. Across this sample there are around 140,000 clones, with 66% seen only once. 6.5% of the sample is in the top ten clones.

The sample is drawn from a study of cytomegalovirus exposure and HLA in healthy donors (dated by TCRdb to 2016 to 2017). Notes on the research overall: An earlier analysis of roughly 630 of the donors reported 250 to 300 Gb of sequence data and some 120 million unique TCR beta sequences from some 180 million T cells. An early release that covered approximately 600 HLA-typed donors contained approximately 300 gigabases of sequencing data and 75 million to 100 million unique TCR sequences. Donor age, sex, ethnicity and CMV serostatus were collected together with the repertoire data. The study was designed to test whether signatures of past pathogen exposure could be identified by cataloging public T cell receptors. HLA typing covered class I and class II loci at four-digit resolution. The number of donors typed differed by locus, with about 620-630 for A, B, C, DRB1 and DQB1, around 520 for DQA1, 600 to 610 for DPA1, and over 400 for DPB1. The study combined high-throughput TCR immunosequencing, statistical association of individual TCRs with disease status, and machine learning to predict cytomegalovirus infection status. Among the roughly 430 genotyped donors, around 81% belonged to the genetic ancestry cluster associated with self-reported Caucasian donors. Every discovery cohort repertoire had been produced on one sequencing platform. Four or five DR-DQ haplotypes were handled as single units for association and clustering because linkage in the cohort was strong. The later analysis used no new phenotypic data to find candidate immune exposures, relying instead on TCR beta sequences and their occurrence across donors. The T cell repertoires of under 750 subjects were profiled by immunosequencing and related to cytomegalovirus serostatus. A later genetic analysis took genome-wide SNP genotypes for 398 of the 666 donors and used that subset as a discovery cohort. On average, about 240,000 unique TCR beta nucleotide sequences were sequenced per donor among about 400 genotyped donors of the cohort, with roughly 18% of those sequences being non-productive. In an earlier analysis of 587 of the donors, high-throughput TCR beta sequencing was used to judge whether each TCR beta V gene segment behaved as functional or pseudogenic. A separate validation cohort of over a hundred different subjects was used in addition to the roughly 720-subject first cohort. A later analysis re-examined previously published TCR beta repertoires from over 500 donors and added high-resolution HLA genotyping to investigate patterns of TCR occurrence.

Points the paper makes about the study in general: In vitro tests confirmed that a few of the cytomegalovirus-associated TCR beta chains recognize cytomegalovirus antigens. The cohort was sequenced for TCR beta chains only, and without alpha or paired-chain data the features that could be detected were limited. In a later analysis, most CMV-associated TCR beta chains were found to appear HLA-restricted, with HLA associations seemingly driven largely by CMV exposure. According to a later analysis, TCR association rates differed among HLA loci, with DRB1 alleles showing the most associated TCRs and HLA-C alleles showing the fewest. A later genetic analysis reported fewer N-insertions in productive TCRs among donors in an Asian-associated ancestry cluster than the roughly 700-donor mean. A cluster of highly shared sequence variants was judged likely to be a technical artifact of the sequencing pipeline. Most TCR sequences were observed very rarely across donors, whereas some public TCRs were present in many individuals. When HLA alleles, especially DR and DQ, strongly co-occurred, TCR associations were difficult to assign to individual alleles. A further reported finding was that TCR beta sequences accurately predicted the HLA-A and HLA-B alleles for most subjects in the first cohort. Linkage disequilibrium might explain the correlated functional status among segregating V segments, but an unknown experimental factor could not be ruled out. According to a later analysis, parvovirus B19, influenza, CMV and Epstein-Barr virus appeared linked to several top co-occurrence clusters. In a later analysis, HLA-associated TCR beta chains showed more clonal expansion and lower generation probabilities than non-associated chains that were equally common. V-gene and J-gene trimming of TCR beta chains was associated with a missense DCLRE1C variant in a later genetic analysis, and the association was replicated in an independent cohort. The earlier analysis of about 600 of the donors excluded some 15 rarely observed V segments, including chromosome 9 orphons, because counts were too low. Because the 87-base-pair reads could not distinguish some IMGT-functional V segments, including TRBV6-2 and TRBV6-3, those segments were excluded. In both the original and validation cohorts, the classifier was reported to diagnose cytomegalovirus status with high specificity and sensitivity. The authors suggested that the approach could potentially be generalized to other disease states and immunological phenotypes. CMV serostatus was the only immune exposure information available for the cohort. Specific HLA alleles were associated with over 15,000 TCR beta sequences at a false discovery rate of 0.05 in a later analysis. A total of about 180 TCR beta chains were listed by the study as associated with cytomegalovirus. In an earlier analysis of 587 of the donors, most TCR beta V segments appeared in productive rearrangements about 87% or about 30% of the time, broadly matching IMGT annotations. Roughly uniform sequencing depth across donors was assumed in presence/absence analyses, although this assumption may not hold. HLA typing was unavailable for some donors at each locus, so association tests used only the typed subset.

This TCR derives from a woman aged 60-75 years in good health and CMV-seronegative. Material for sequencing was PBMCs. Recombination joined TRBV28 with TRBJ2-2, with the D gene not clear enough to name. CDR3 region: CASSLTAGLTGELFF. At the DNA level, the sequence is TGTGCCAGCAGTTTAACTGCCGGTCTCACCGGGGAGCTGTTTTTT.